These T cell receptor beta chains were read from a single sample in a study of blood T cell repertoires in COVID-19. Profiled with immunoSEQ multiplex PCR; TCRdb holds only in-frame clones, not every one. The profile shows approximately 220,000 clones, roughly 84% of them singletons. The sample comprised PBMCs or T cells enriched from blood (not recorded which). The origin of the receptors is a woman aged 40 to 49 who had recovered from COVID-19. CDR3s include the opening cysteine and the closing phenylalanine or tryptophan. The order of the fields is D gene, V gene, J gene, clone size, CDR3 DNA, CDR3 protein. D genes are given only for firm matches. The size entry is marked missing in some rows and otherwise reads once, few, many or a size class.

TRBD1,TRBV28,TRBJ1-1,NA,TGTGCCAGCATCCCCAGGGGGCCGGGTACTGAAGCTTTCTTT,CASIPRGPGTEAFF
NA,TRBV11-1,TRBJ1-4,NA,TGTGCCAGCAGCTCCGGGATCCGTTATGAAAAACTGTTTTTT,CASSSGIRYEKLFF
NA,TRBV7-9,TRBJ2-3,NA,TGTGCCAGCAGCTTTTCTGGCACAGATACGCAGTATTTT,CASSFSGTDTQYF
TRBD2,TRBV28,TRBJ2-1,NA,TGTGCCAGCAGTTTAACTAGCGGGAGAATTGCTGAGCAGTTCTTC,CASSLTSGRIAEQFF
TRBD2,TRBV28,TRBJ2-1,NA,TGTGCCAGCAGGGAACTAGCGGGAGATGAGCAGTTCTTC,CASRELAGDEQFF
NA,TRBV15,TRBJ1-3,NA,TGTGCCACCAGCAGAGATCGCGGGGGCGCTGGAAACACCATATATTTT,CATSRDRGGAGNTIYF
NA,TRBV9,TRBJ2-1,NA,TGTGCCAGCAGCGTAGGGGCCCTCTCCTACAATGAGCAGTTCTTC,CASSVGALSYNEQFF
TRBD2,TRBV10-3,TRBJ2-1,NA,TGTGCCATCAGTGAAAGCGGGAGCGGGATTGAGCAGTTCTTC,CAISESGSGIEQFF
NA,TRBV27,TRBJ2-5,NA,TGTGCCAGCAGTTTGGATCACAGACAAGAGACCCAGTACTTC,CASSLDHRQETQYF
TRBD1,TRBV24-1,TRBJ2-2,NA,TGTGCCACCATGGCATGGGGGACAGGGGGCACCGGGGAGCTGTTTTTT,CATMAWGTGGTGELFF
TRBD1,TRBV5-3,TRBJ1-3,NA,TGTGCCAGAAGCCCCGAGAGTCAGGGGGCTGGCTACGGCTCTGGAAACACCATATATTTT,CARSPESQGAGYGSGNTIYF
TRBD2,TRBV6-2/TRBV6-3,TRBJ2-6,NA,TGTGCCAGCAGTTTGAGTCTAGCGGGGGAAGTTACCGTCCTGACTTTC,CASSLSLAGEVTVLTF
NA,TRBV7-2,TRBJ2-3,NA,TGTGCCAGCAGCTTTCCAGGGATTGCGAATACGCAGTATTTT,CASSFPGIANTQYF
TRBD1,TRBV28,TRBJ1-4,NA,TGTGCCAGCAGCTTAGACAGGGTGACTGAAAAACTGTTTTTT,CASSLDRVTEKLFF
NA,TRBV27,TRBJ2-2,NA,TGTGCCAGCGCCCGGGACTACAAATCGAGGGGGACCGGGGAGCTGTTTTTT,CASARDYKSRGTGELFF
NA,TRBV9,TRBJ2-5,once,TGTGCCAGCAGCGTAGTAGGGGGAGAGACCCAGTACTTC,CASSVVGGETQYF
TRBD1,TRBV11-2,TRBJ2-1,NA,TGTGCCAGCAGCCAGAAGGGCAGGGGGCTCTATGAGCAGTTCTTC,CASSQKGRGLYEQFF
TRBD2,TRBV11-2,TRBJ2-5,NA,TGTGCCAGCAGCTTAGATATGAGGGGACTAGCGGGAGTTGAGACCCAGTACTTC,CASSLDMRGLAGVETQYF
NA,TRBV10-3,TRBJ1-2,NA,TGTGCCATCAGTGAGGACAAATATGGCTACACCTTC,CAISEDKYGYTF
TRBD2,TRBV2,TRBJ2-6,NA,TGTGCCAGCAGGGAGCGGGAGTTGGCTGGGGCCAACGTCCTGACTTTC,CASRERELAGANVLTF
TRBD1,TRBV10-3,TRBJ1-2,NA,TGTGCCATCAGTGACCCGGACAGGGGGTTCGGCTACACCTTC,CAISDPDRGFGYTF
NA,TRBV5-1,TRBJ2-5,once,TGCGCCAGCAGCCCACAGGGTAGAGATTGGGAGACCCAGTACTTC,CASSPQGRDWETQYF
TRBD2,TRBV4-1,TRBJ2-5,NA,TGCGCCAGCAGCCAAGTAACTAGCGGGAGGTTGGAGACCCAGTACTTC,CASSQVTSGRLETQYF
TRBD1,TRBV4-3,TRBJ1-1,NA,TGCGCCAGCAGCCAAGGAGGGGACAGGCCGAACACTGAAGCTTTCTTT,CASSQGGDRPNTEAFF
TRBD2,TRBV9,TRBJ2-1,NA,TGTGCCAGCAGCGTAGCTACTAGCGGAAGGGGTGAGCAGTTCTTC,CASSVATSGRGEQFF
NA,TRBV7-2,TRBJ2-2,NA,TGTGCCAGCACACAGGGCGGGGAGCTGTTTTTT,CASTQGGELFF
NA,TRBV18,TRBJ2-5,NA,TGTGCCAGCTCACCACCCGTCTTGCCCGGGATCGGTGAGACCCAGTACTTC,CASSPPVLPGIGETQYF
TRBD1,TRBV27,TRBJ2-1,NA,TGTGCCAGCAGTTTTTACAGGGGGGACGGCAATGAGCAGTTCTTC,CASSFYRGDGNEQFF
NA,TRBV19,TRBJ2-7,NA,TGTGCCAGTAGTTGGGGCAGGTACTACGAGCAGTACTTC,CASSWGRYYEQYF
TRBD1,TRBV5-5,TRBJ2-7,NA,TGTGCCAGCCATATTTCCGGGACAGGGTCCTACGAGCAGTACTTC,CASHISGTGSYEQYF
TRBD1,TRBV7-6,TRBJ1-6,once,TGTGCCAGCAGCTTAGTGCGTTCCCAGACAGGGGCATCCTATAATTCACCCCTCCACTTT,CASSLVRSQTGASYNSPLHF
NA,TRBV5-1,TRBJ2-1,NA,TGCGCCAGCAGCTTGGAGGGCGGACTACCTTACAATGAGCAGTTCTTC,CASSLEGGLPYNEQFF
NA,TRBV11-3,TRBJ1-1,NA,TGTGCCAGCAGCTTGGGGGCGCGCACTGAAGCTTTCTTT,CASSLGARTEAFF
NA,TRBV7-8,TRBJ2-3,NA,TGTGCCAGCAGCTTTTCGGTTAGCACAGATACGCAGTATTTT,CASSFSVSTDTQYF
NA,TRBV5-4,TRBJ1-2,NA,TGTGCCAGCAGTCAGGGTGTAATTGGCTACACCTTC,CASSQGVIGYTF
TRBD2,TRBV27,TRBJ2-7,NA,TGTGCCAGCAGTTCCACCAGGGCGGGAGGGCCGCTCTACGAGCAGTACTTC,CASSSTRAGGPLYEQYF
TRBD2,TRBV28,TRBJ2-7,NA,TGTGCCAGCCGGGGACTAGTCTGGAGCTCCTACGAGCAGTACTTC,CASRGLVWSSYEQYF
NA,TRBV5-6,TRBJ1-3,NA,TGTGCCAGCAGCTTGACAGGCCAACTACTTTCTGGAAACACCATATATTTT,CASSLTGQLLSGNTIYF
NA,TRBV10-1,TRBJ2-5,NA,TGCGCCAGCAGTGAGTCGCGAGATTACCAAGAGACCCAGTACTTC,CASSESRDYQETQYF
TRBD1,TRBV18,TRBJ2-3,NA,TGTGCCAGCTCGAAACCCGGGACAGTAGTTCCAGATACGCAGTATTTT,CASSKPGTVVPDTQYF
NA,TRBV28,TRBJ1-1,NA,TGTGCCAGCAGCGCCCCCACTGAAAAAGCTTTCTTT,CASSAPTEKAFF
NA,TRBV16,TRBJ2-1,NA,TGTGCCAGCAGCCCCTTAAGCAGGGACAATGAGCAGTTCTTC,CASSPLSRDNEQFF
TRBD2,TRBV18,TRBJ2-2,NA,TGTGCCAGTTCCTCGGAGCAGCGGGGCACCGGGGAGCTGTTTTTT,CASSSEQRGTGELFF
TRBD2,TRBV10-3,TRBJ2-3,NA,TGTGCCATCAGGACTAGCGAGAGAAGCACAGATACGCAGTATTTT,CAIRTSERSTDTQYF
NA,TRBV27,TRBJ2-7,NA,TGTGCCAGCGCTAGAGACAGGCAAACCCACTACGAGCAGTACTTC,CASARDRQTHYEQYF
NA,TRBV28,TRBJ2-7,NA,TGTGCCAGCAGTTCCCCAGGGGTGTTCCCCTACGAGCAGTACTTC,CASSSPGVFPYEQYF
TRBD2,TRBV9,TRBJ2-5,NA,TGTGCCAGCAGCCGGGGACTAGCGGATCAAGAGACCCAGTACTTC,CASSRGLADQETQYF
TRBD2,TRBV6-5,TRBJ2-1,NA,TGTGCCAGCAGTTTACTAGCGGGCAATCCCAATGAGCAGTTCTTC,CASSLLAGNPNEQFF
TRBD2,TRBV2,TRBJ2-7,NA,TGTGCCAGCAGTTCCGGGACTAGCGGTCCCCTCGAGCAGTACTTC,CASSSGTSGPLEQYF
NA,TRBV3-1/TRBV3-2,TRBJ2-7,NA,TGTGCCAGCAGCCTTTTAAACGAGCAGTACTTC,CASSLLNEQYF
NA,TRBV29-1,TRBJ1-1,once,TGCAGCGTTGAGTTACAGTTGAACACTGAAGCTTTCTTT,CSVELQLNTEAFF
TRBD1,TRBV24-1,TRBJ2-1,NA,TGTGCCACCAGTGCGACAGGGAGACCCTACAATGAGCAGTTCTTC,CATSATGRPYNEQFF
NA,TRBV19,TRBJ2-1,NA,TGTGCCAGTAGTATATTAGGAGACTACAATGAGCAGTTCTTC,CASSILGDYNEQFF
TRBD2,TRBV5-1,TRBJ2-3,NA,TGCGCCAGCAGCTTGGCCGCGGCGGGAGGGGTGACAGATACGCAGTATTTT,CASSLAAAGGVTDTQYF
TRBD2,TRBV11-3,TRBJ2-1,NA,TGTGCCAGCAGCTTCGGGCTAGCGGCCTACAATGAGCAGTTCTTC,CASSFGLAAYNEQFF
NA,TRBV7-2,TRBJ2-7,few,TGTGCCAGCGTCATCGGGAGTCAGTCCTACGAGCAGTACTTC,CASVIGSQSYEQYF
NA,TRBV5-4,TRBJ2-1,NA,TGTGCCAGCAGGCCCGCGGTGGGGCTATACAATGAGCAGTTCTTC,CASRPAVGLYNEQFF
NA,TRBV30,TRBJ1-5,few,TGTGCCTGGAGTGTAATGGGGAGTCAGCCCCAGCATTTT,CAWSVMGSQPQHF
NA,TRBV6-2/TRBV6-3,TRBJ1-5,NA,TGTGCCAGCAGTTACGGCGGGGTGGGCCAGCCCCAGCATTTT,CASSYGGVGQPQHF
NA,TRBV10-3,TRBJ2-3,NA,TGTGCCATCAGTGGGGGCGCCGCGGGGGATACGCAGTATTTT,CAISGGAAGDTQYF